This T cell receptor (beta chain) was captured by sequencing in a study of blood T cell repertoires in COVID-19. The overall study: Samples representing acute and convalescent COVID-19 were sourced from the United States, Italy and Spain. PBMCs, B-cell-depleted T cells, or T cells provided the cDNA or gDNA that made up the material.

As processed by the authors: Nucleated cell counts were estimated from reference gene primer amplification. Libraries were prepared by immunoSEQ multiplex PCR; TCRdb keeps only in-frame clonotypes and omits some of them. Clone size and V and J calls were adopted from that table, with D and trimming inferred from the DNA. Here the sample spans 300,000 or so clones, roughly 87% being singletons. The germline gives CDR1 GTSNPN, CDR2 SVGIG (reference sequence). The CDR3 is made up of 12 amino acids. Deletions cut 6 bases from V and 8 bases from J, with 14 bases between. This clone was found once. The chain links TRBV30 to TRBJ1-3; no clear D gene. This clonotype was obtained from a man aged 50 to 60 with active or convalescent COVID-19. The material sequenced was peripheral blood. The CDR3 spells CACPHGVHTIYF. CDR3 sequence (DNA): TGTGCCTGTCCCCACGGTGTTCACACCATATATTTT. Filled out from reference TRBV30 and TRBJ1-3, the complete variable domain reads SQTIHQWPATLVQPVGSPLSLECTVEGTSNPNLYWYRQAAGRGLQLLFYSVGIGQISSEVPQNLSASRPQDRQFILSSKKLLLSDSGFYLCACPHGVHTIYFGEGSWLTVV.